This T cell receptor beta chain is drawn from a study of blood T cell repertoires in COVID-19. Assignment of participants to cohorts was predicated upon participant-reported clinical history. This clone was recorded only once. Authors' data handling: Amplification from reference gene primers served as the basis for estimated nucleated cell counts. Profiled with immunoSEQ multiplex PCR; TCRdb holds only in-frame clones, not every one. The V and J calls and clone size are taken from that table; D and trimming were inferred from the DNA. The sample carries roughly 320,000 clones, 86% recorded once. V lost 3 bases to trimming and J lost 7 bases, with 13 bases between them. Germline V gives CDR1 MNHEY, CDR2 SMNVEV (reference sequence). The length of the CDR3 is 15 residues.

The TCR comes from a man under 40 who had recovered from COVID-19. This chain joins TRBV27 and TRBJ1-6; D may be TRBD1 (5 bases). The sequenced sample consisted of PBMCs or T cells enriched from blood (not recorded which). This chain's CDR3 is CASSFLRVGNSPLHF. CDR3 nucleotide sequence: TGTGCCAGCAGTTTCCTCAGGGTTGGGAATTCACCCCTCCACTTT.